This T cell receptor beta chain was identified during a study of Ad26.COV2.S vaccination and SARS-CoV-2 variants (dated by TCRdb to the early 2020s). Turning to the overall study: Donors in the vaccine arm were drawn from COV1001, a phase I-IIa trial of Ad26.COV2.S in healthy adults that was multicentre, randomized, double-blind and placebo-controlled. Ad26.COV2.S was administered intramuscularly at 5 x 10^10 or 1 x 10^11 viral particles, either as a single shot or as two shots given 56 days apart. TCRbeta repertoire sequencing served as the tool for gauging how specific and how broad the SARS-CoV-2-reactive T cell receptors were following Ad26.COV2.S vaccination. The TCR-sequenced set comprised around 30 samples: around 20 Ad26.COV2.S vaccine recipients, 5 placebo recipients and 8 SARS-CoV-2 convalescent individuals. Trial participants were randomized into five groups of five: low-dose or high-dose Ad26.COV2.S given once or twice, or placebo on both occasions. Investigators remained blinded to trial group allocation during experiments and outcome assessment. What the authors observed across the whole study: Spike-specific TCR breadth was higher in Ad26.COV2.S recipients than in placebo recipients (P = 0.0014). The study lacked the statistical power to compare responses across vaccine doses or regimens. After vaccination, spike-specific CD8+ and CD4+ T cell responses were reported to show substantial breadth. According to the authors, total T cell responses may have been underestimated by the TCR breadth and depth analyses. Vaccine and placebo recipients had similar non-spike TCR breadth, a finding consistent with the vaccine containing only spike.

TCRbeta CDR3 regions were sequenced with the immunoSEQ Assay. After extraction, genomic DNA underwent amplification by bias-controlled multiplex PCR, followed by high-throughput sequencing. Per the source publication's procedure: To quantify the absolute abundance of each unique TCRbeta CDR3 region, sequences were collapsed and filtered. T cell fraction was estimated by normalizing TCRbeta template counts to usable DNA, with usable DNA measured through amplification of reference genes found in all nucleated cells. Repertoire TCRs were annotated as SARS-CoV-2-specific by exact matching of V gene, CDR3 amino acid sequence and J gene to a known reactive TCR set. The reference SARS-CoV-2 TCR set was derived from MIRA and filtered for enrichment in COVID-19-positive ImmuneCODE repertoires, a step that removed public or cross-reactive TCRs. Using the MIRA antigens, annotated TCRs were further analysed by specific ORF or by position within an ORF. Breadth was defined as the number of annotated unique rearrangements divided by the total number of unique productive rearrangements, and depth was defined as the summed frequency of the annotated unique rearrangements. Two-sided Wilcoxon rank-sum tests were applied when comparing TCR breadth between groups. TCRdb limited this immuneACCESS table to in-frame rearrangements with V and J called. A share of clones is missing; checked studies link under half to unresolved V genes, and the rest is unexplained. V, J and clone size reflect that table, while D and trimming were determined from the DNA. In all, the sample holds approximately 480,000 clones, and about 83% of those were seen once. The top ten constitute 13% of the sample.

V drops 0 bases and J drops 2 bases, leaving 11 bases in between. Sequences SGHRS (CDR1) and YFSETQ (CDR2) are obtained from the germline V gene. The CDR3 covers 15 residues, taking in both the cysteine and the phenylalanine. The only DNA kept is the CDR3, 45 bases in frame from the first base. The meaning of the sample's treatment or condition label: around 19 received Ad26.COV2.S at low or high dose, single or two shots; a few received placebo; per-sample allocation not given. Repertoires of vaccine and placebo recipients were sequenced from samples collected on day 63 after the first injection. In Cohort 1b, fewer than 30 adults aged 18-55 years were enrolled at a single site in Boston, USA, between 29 July and 7 August 2020. Ad26.COV2.S was a replication-incompetent adenovirus type 26 vector expressing a prefusion-stabilized SARS-CoV-2 spike protein from the original Wuhan strain. Comments on this clone: Its cognate antigen has yet to be identified. The record has no base qualities; no much larger clone is one base away.

Here the chain combines TRBV5-1 and TRBJ2-5, with no D gene named confidently. Material: peripheral blood, obtained in a trial of Ad26.COV2.S vaccine versus placebo. The sequence was obtained from a person aged 18-60 years who received the Ad26.COV2.S COVID-19 vaccine or a placebo. Here is the DNA: TGCGCCAGCAGCTTGGGCGATCAGGCGCAAGAGACCCAGTACTTC. Translated, this gives CASSLGDQAQETQYF.